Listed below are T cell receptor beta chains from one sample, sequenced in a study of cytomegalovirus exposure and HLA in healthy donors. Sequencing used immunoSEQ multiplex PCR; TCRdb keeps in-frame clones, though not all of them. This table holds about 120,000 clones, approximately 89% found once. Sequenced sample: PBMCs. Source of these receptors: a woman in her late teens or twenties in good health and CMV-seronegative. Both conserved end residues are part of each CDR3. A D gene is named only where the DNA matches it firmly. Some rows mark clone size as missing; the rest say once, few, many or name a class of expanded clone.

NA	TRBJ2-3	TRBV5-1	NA	CASSLDNTQYF	TGCGCCAGCAGCTTGGACAACACGCAGTATTTT
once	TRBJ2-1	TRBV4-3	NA	CASSQERQAWTYNEQFF	TGCGCCAGCAGCCAAGAGAGACAGGCGTGGACCTACAATGAGCAGTTCTTC
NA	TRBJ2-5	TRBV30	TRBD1	CAWAGGRPSETQYF	TGTGCCTGGGCAGGGGGCAGACCCAGCGAGACCCAGTACTTC
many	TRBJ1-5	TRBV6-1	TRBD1	CASSFQGGEQPQHF	TGTGCCAGCAGTTTTCAGGGGGGAGAACAGCCCCAGCATTTT
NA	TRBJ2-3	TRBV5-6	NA	CASSLTDRFTDTQYF	TGTGCCAGCAGCTTAACCGACAGGTTCACAGATACGCAGTATTTT
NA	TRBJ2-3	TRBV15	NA	CATSLRGVDTQYF	TGTGCCACCAGTCTTCGAGGAGTGGATACGCAGTATTTT
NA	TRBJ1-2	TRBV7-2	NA	CASSSLRGVGYTF	TGTGCCAGCAGCTCCCTCCGCGGGGTAGGCTACACCTTC
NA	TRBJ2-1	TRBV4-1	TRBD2	CASSRGLVFSGSLSDNEQFF	TGCGCCAGCAGCCGTGGACTCGTTTTTAGCGGGAGCCTATCCGACAATGAGCAGTTCTTC
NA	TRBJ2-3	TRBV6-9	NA	CASRNSGGPRTDTQYF	TGTGCCAGCAGGAACTCCGGGGGGCCGAGAACAGATACGCAGTATTTT
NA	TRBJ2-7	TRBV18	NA	CASSPRQGEIGEQYF	TGTGCCAGCTCACCAAGGCAGGGTGAGATCGGCGAGCAGTACTTC
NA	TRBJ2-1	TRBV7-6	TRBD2	CASSLLSTGGRNEQFF	TGTGCCAGCAGCTTACTCTCGACGGGAGGGCGGAATGAGCAGTTCTTC
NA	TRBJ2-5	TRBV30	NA	CAWSTGGETQYF	TGTGCCTGGAGTACTGGAGGAGAGACCCAGTACTTC
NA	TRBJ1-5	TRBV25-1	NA	CASRYRLHQPQHF	TGTGCCAGCAGATATAGATTACATCAGCCCCAGCATTTT
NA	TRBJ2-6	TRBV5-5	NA	CASSSGSSGANVLTF	TGTGCCAGCAGTTCAGGGTCCTCTGGGGCCAACGTCCTGACTTTC
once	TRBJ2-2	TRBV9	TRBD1	CASSVGTGGISGELFF	TGTGCCAGCAGCGTAGGGACAGGGGGCATATCCGGGGAGCTGTTTTTT
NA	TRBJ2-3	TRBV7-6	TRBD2	CASSFFTGTGRLAGEPDTQYF	TGTGCCAGCAGCTTCTTCACCGGGACGGGGAGACTAGCGGGAGAACCAGATACGCAGTATTTT
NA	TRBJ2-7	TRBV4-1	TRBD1	CASSLRGQGTYEQYF	TGCGCCAGCAGCCTCAGGGGACAGGGGACCTACGAGCAGTACTTC
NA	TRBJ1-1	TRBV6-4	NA	CASRDTGKGAFF	TGTGCCAGCAGGGATACAGGGAAAGGAGCTTTCTTT
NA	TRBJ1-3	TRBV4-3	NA	CASSQGSGSFSGNTIYF	TGCGCCAGCAGCCAAGGAAGTGGGAGCTTCTCTGGAAACACCATATATTTT
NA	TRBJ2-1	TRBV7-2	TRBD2	CASSSIAGDYNEQFF	TGTGCCAGCAGCTCAATAGCGGGGGATTACAATGAGCAGTTCTTC
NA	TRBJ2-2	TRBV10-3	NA	CAISESEGKGTGELFF	TGTGCCATCAGTGAGTCGGAGGGGAAGGGGACCGGGGAGCTGTTTTTT
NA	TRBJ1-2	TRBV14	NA	CASSQVQGHYGYTF	TGTGCCAGCAGCCAAGTACAGGGACATTATGGCTACACCTTC
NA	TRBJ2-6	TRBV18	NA	CASSPQPGPGANVLTF	TGTGCCAGCTCACCACAACCAGGGCCTGGGGCCAACGTCCTGACTTTC
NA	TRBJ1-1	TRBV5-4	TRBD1	CASSLLQGVRFTEAFF	TGTGCCAGCAGCTTGCTCCAGGGGGTGAGGTTCACTGAAGCTTTCTTT
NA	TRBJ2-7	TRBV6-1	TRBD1	CASLTWDRGEQYF	TGTGCCAGCTTAACGTGGGACAGGGGCGAGCAGTACTTC
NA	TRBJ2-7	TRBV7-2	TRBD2	CASSQKPMGTSGRGYEQYF	TGTGCCAGCAGTCAAAAACCTATGGGGACTAGCGGGAGGGGCTACGAGCAGTACTTC
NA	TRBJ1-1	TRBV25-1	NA	CASSPRVGTEAFF	TGTGCCAGCAGTCCTCGGGTTGGGACTGAAGCTTTCTTT
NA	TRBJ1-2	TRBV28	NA	CASSFKLEDYGYTF	TGTGCCAGCAGTTTCAAGCTTGAGGACTATGGCTACACCTTC
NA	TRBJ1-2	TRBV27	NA	CASSLSAGFNYGYTF	TGTGCCAGCAGTTTATCAGCAGGTTTCAACTATGGCTACACCTTC
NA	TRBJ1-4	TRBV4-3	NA	CASSQEPTATNEKLFF	TGCGCCAGCAGCCAAGAACCGACAGCAACTAATGAAAAACTGTTTTTT
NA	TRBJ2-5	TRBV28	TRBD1	CASSLGQGVLPGYF	TGTGCCAGCAGTTTAGGGCAGGGGGTACTTCCAGGGTACTTC
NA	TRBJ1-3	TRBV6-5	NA	CASSSPRGTSGNTIYF	TGTGCCAGCAGTTCCCCTCGGGGGACTTCTGGAAACACCATATATTTT
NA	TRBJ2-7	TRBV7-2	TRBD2	CASSLARDYAYEQYF	TGTGCCAGCAGCTTAGCCCGGGACTACGCCTACGAGCAGTACTTC
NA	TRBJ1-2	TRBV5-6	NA	CASNREPYGYTF	TGTGCCAGCAACAGAGAACCCTATGGCTACACCTTC
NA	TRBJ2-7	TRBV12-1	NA	CASSHLRGRLAGEQYF	TGTGCCAGCAGCCACTTACGAGGAAGACTAGCGGGGGAGCAGTACTTC
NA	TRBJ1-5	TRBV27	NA	CASNKTRESRIQPQHF	TGTGCCAGCAATAAGACCCGGGAGTCACGGATTCAGCCCCAGCATTTT
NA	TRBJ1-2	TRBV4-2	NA	CASSPSGLDGYTF	TGTGCCAGCAGCCCCTCAGGGCTGGATGGCTACACCTTC
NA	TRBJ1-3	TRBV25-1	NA	CATRQVSGNTIYF	TGTGCCACCCGACAGGTCTCTGGAAACACCATATATTTT
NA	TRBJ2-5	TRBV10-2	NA	CASTGPEGGETQYF	TGCGCCAGCACGGGCCCTGAGGGTGGAGAGACCCAGTACTTC
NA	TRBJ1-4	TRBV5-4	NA	CASSRNGGATNEKLFF	TGTGCCAGCAGCCGCAACGGGGGAGCAACTAATGAAAAACTGTTTTTT
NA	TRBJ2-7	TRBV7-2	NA	CASSLGAGYEQYF	TGTGCCAGCAGCTTAGGGGCCGGCTACGAGCAGTACTTC
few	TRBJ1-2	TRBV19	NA	CASTAGHNYGYTF	TGTGCCAGTACGGCAGGGCATAACTATGGCTACACCTTC
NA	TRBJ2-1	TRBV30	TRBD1	CASPRDRADNEQFF	TGTGCCTCCCCCCGGGACAGGGCGGACAATGAGCAGTTCTTC
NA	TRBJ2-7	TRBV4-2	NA	CASSQDGAGSYEQYF	TGTGCCAGCAGCCAAGATGGTGCAGGCTCCTACGAGCAGTACTTC
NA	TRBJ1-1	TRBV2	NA	CASKDSHLRPEAFF	TGTGCCAGCAAGGACAGCCACTTGCGCCCTGAAGCTTTCTTT
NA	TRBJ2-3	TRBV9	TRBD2	CASSPTGGGSTDTQYF	TGTGCCAGCAGTCCCACTGGGGGGGGGAGCACAGATACGCAGTATTTT
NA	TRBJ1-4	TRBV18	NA	CASSPQSGSHEKLFF	TGTGCCAGCTCACCACAGTCGGGGTCGCATGAAAAACTGTTTTTT
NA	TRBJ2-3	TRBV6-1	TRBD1	CASRDRADTQYF	TGTGCCAGCAGAGACAGGGCAGATACGCAGTATTTT